This T cell receptor (beta chain) was recorded in a study of CD8 T cells in ankylosing spondylitis. Overall study findings and caveats: Earlier authors reported some of these motif variants in reactive arthritis synovial fluid and blood. One TCR beta motif, made up of roughly 8 highly homologous variants, appeared characteristic of ankylosing spondylitis blood. Significantly higher representation of disease-linked clones was reported for matched ankylosing spondylitis synovial fluid. Disease-linked clones bore a CD8+ phenotype and were relatively rare in peripheral blood.

This clonotype was counted between two and nine times. The antigen is unknown. Making the TCR beta libraries involved quantitative 5'-RACE with molecular barcodes. A single record per CDR3 protein comes from TCRdb applying MiXCR to the 5' RACE reads. This table has about 700,000 distinct CDR3 sequences, 15% to 20% appearing once. V was cut by 4 bases and J by 5 bases, with 9 bases left in between. This CDR3 spans 13 amino acids. Per the germline V gene, CDR1 is SGHKS and CDR2 is YYEKEE (reference sequence). Sequenced: blood, either unsorted or a sorted T cell fraction (not recorded which). The sequence was obtained from a male donor with ankylosing spondylitis. The chain employs TRBV5-5 and TRBJ1-4, with no clear D. As DNA, the CDR3 is TGTGCCAGCAGCAGAAGGGAGAATGAAAAACTGTTTTTT. It codes for CASSRRENEKLFF.